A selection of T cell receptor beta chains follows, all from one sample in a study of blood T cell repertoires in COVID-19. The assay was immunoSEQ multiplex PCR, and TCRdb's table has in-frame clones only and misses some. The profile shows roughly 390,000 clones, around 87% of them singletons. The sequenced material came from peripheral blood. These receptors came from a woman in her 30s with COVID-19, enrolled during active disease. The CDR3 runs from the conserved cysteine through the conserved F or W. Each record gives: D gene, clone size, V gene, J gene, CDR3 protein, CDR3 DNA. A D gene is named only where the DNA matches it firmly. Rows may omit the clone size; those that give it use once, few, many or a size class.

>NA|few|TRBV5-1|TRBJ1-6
CASSIAGTPQSPLHF
TGCGCCAGCAGCATAGCCGGGACACCGCAGTCACCCCTCCACTTT
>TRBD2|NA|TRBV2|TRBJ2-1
CASSETLAGPYNEQFF
TGTGCCAGCAGTGAAACTCTAGCGGGTCCGTACAATGAGCAGTTCTTC
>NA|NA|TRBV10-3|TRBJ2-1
CAISESSGLSYNEQFF
TGTGCCATCAGTGAGTCAAGCGGACTCTCCTACAATGAGCAGTTCTTC
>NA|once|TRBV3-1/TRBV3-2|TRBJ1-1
CASSRRGETEAFF
TGTGCCAGCAGCCGCAGGGGTGAAACTGAAGCTTTCTTT
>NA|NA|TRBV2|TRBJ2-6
CASTQTSDLAYSGANVLTF
TGTGCCAGCACCCAAACCAGCGACTTGGCCTACTCTGGGGCCAACGTCCTGACTTTC
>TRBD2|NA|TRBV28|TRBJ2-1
CASSPLGLAGVPHYNEQFF
TGTGCCAGCAGTCCCTTGGGACTAGCGGGAGTCCCACACTACAATGAGCAGTTCTTC
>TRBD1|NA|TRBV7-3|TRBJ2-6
CASSPGQGHPGGANVLTF
TGTGCCAGCAGCCCGGGACAGGGTCATCCCGGTGGGGCCAACGTCCTGACTTTC
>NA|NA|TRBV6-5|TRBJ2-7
CASATGDPYEQYF
TGTGCCTCCGCCACCGGGGATCCCTACGAGCAGTACTTC
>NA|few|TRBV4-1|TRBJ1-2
CASSQVQGENYGYTF
TGCGCCAGCAGCCAAGTGCAGGGCGAGAACTATGGCTACACCTTC
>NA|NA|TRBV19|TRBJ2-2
CASRSQRPKETGELFF
TGTGCCAGTAGAAGTCAGCGGCCCAAAGAAACCGGGGAGCTGTTTTTT
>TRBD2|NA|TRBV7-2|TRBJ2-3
CASSSPSGRAEDTQYF
TGTGCCAGCAGCTCACCTAGCGGGAGGGCGGAAGATACGCAGTATTTT
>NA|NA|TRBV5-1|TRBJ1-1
CASSSPQVGTEAFF
TGCGCCAGCAGCTCACCTCAGGTCGGCACTGAAGCTTTCTTT
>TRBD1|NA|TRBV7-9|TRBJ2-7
CASSPRGLDEQYF
TGTGCCAGCAGCCCCAGGGGGCTTGACGAGCAGTACTTC
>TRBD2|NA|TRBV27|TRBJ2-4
CASSITGTSGLGNIQYF
TGTGCCAGCAGTATCACCGGGACTAGCGGGTTAGGAAACATTCAGTACTTC
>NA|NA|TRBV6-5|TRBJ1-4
CASSYQRNEKLFF
TGTGCCAGCAGTTACCAGCGGAATGAAAAACTGTTTTTT
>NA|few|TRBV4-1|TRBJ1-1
CASKRILGSVNTEAFF
TGCGCCAGCAAGAGGATTTTGGGGAGTGTTAACACTGAAGCTTTCTTT
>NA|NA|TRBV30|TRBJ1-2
CAWSGRRRTRLERGYTF
TGTGCCTGGAGTGGACGTCGGCGGACTAGATTAGAAAGGGGCTACACCTTC
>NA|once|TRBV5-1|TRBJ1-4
CASSLGSLNEKLFF
TGCGCCAGCAGCTTGGGGAGCCTTAATGAAAAACTGTTTTTT
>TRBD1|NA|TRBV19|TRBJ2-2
CASSFARGPGELFF
TGTGCCAGTAGTTTTGCCAGGGGGCCCGGGGAGCTGTTTTTT
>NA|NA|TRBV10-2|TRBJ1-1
CASTLQDGTEAFF
TGCGCCAGCACCTTACAGGACGGCACTGAAGCTTTCTTT
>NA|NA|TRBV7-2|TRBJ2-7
CASSLATPYEQYF
TGTGCCAGCAGCTTAGCAACTCCCTACGAGCAGTACTTC
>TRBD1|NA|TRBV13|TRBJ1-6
CASSPGQGWNSPLHF
TGTGCCAGCAGCCCGGGACAGGGTTGGAATTCACCCCTCCACTTT
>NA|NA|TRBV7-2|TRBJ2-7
CASSLGLGQYF
TGTGCCAGCAGCTTAGGTCTCGGGCAGTACTTC
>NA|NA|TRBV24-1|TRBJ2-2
CATSDFPQAATGELFF
TGTGCCACCAGTGATTTCCCACAGGCGGCCACCGGGGAGCTGTTTTTT
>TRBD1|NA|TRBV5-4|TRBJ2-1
CASSLIGTGNEQFF
TGTGCCAGCAGCTTGATTGGGACAGGGAATGAGCAGTTCTTC
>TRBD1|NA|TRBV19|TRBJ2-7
CASSISATGGEQYF
TGTGCCAGTAGTATATCGGCGACAGGGGGTGAGCAGTACTTC
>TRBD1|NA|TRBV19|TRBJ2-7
CASSTGQGRTYEQYF
TGTGCCAGTAGTACCGGACAGGGCCGGACCTACGAGCAGTACTTC
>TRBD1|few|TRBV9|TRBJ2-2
CASSVFAGTANTGELFF
TGTGCCAGCAGCGTATTCGCCGGGACAGCGAACACCGGGGAGCTGTTTTTT
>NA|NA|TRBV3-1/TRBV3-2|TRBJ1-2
CASSQAGGVDGYTF
TGTGCCAGCAGCCAAGCTGGGGGCGTTGATGGCTACACCTTC
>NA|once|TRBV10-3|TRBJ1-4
CAISGQGREELFF
TGTGCCATCAGTGGGCAGGGTAGGGAGGAACTGTTTTTT